This TCR beta chain derives from a study of T cells in Graves' hyperthyroidism and ophthalmopathy. Note on this clonotype: Its target is unknown.

RNA transcripts gave rise to amplified TCR beta CDR3 regions. HTBI primers were the set used in a first-round RT-PCR of the TCR CDR3. From the multiplex PCR reads, TCRdb called clonotypes with MiXCR, one entry per CDR3 protein. The sample includes 450,000 to 500,000 distinct CDR3 sequences, approximately 23% of them seen just once. Study conclusions and caveats: Peripheral blood also featured most of the thyroid clonotypes expanded above 0.001. Before onset, by a median of around 6.1 months, the model predicted ophthalmopathy. By a 13 V-J model, ophthalmopathy was set apart from stable hyperthyroidism.

The length of the CDR3 is 16 residues. Germline V lookup: CDR1 SGHRS, CDR2 YFSETQ. V lost 0 bases to trimming and J lost 5 bases, with 17 bases between them. Sequenced material: blood. The chain uses TRBV5-1 and TRBJ2-5; D might be TRBD1 (6 bases). The clonotype was recovered from a woman aged 70-85 years with Graves' ophthalmopathy. CDR3 amino acids: CASSLDGRTGLETQYF. The CDR3 nucleotides are TGCGCCAGCAGCTTGGATGGTCGCACAGGGTTGGAGACCCAGTACTTC.